The clone carrying this T cell receptor (beta chain) was counted at least ten times. This specimen belongs to a study of regulatory T cells in long-lasting Graves disease. Overall study context: Persistent Graves' disease required over 5 years of antithyroid drugs and positive TSH receptor antibodies.

CDR3 length equals 14 residues. The V end lost 5 bases, the J end lost 5 bases, and 15 bases lay between the germline ends. Germline values: CDR1 MNHEY, CDR2 SVGEGT. Arm-PCR of CDR3 regions and iRepertoire HTBI primers were the basis on which TCR beta libraries were built. TCRdb reanalysed the multiplex PCR reads using MiXCR and keeps one entry per CDR3 protein. The sample holds hundreds of thousands of distinct CDR3 sequences, around 21% seen once. Time point noted: persistent/refractory GD, antithyroid drugs over 5 years with positive TRAb. Extracted PBMC RNA gave rise to the TCR library. Peripheral blood, at roughly 9 milliliters, went into EDTA tubes.

The chain links TRBV6-2 or TRBV6-3 to TRBJ1-2, with D hard to call. This receptor was obtained from a female donor with Graves disease. The material sequenced was peripheral blood mononuclear cells (PBMCs), taken when the disease was refractory, from a patient treated with antithyroid drugs. The CDR3 protein is CASSRAGGPYGYTF. CDR3 DNA sequence: TGTGCCAGCAGTCGTGCAGGTGGACCTTATGGCTACACCTTC.